This T cell receptor beta chain was recovered during a study of T cells in Graves' hyperthyroidism and ophthalmopathy. Amplification of TCR beta CDR3 regions used RNA as the template. The study used the HTBI primer set for a first-round RT-PCR of the TCR CDR3. TCRdb re-called the multiplex PCR reads through MiXCR, storing one row per CDR3 protein. This table has under 350,000 distinct CDR3 sequences, about 18% appearing once. With respect to this clonotype: Its antigen remains unknown.

Findings and limits, study-wide: Among clonotypes expanded in thyroid above 0.001, most were also found in blood.

The CDR3 loop spans 13 amino acids. CDR1 is MNHNS and CDR2 is SASEGT in the germline V gene. The V end lost 7 bases, the J end lost 7 bases, and 14 bases lay between the germline ends. Subjects aged 18 to 65 presented with newly diagnosed hyperthyroidism of less than 2 months' duration. Patients having uncontrolled infection, another autoimmune disease, pregnancy or lactation were not included. The PBMCs were taken from 10 ml of fresh peripheral blood. V and J are TRBV6-1 and TRBJ2-1; D gene unclear. The clonotype originates from a woman in her forties or fifties with Graves' hyperthyroidism. The sequencing sample was made of blood. The CDR3 sequence: CASTRVGRNEQFF. DNA for the CDR3: TGTGCCAGCACCCGGGTGGGCAGGAATGAGCAGTTCTTC.